These 23 T cell receptor beta chains came from one sample sequenced in a study of blood T cell repertoires in COVID-19. The method was immunoSEQ multiplex PCR; TCRdb's version includes in-frame clones alone and lacks a portion of them. Altogether about 140,000 clones are present, around 83% being singletons, with the ten largest covering about 4%. The sample comprised peripheral blood. These receptor sequences come from a woman of 80 years or more with acute or convalescent COVID-19.

A few counts support this clone. The rearrangement links TRBV3-1 (or the pseudogene TRBV3-2) to TRBJ1-6; 7 bases fit TRBD1. The CDR3 is made up of 15 amino acids. Germline V CDR1 and CDR2: LGHDT, YNNKEL (reference sequence). The V and J ends lost 0 bases and 5 bases, in that order; junction bases with no gene match: 1. Here the CDR3 reads CASSQEDRNNSPLHF. The CDR3 region has the DNA TGTGCCAGCAGCCAAGAGGACAGGAATAATTCACCCCTCCACTTT.

The V call is TRBV24-1, the J call TRBJ1-5, with D perhaps TRBD1 (6 bases). There are 15 residues in the CDR3. The germline V gene has CDR1 KGHDR and CDR2 SFDVKD. Trimming removed 4 bases from V and 3 bases from J, with 12 bases in between. The CDR3 bases are TGTGCCACCAGTGAGCCCTCAGGGGACAATCAGCCCCAGCATTTT. This sequence encodes CATSEPSGDNQPQHF.

The rearrangement joins TRBV7-8 to TRBJ1-3; TRBD1 is a possible D gene (5 bases). Per the germline V gene, CDR1 is SGHVS and CDR2 is FQNEAQ. The CDR3 has 14 amino acids. V lost 5 bases to trimming and J lost 9 bases, with 17 bases between them. The CDR3 DNA reads as TGTGCCAGCAGCCTCGGAGGGACCCAGGTCACCATATATTTT. This sequence encodes CASSLGGTQVTIYF. Variable domain in full (rest from reference TRBV7-8 and TRBJ1-3): GAGVSQSPRYKVAKRGQDVALRCDPISGHVSLFWYQQALGQGPEFLTYFQNEAQLDKSGLPSDRFFAERPEGSVSTLKIQRTQQEDSAVYLCASSLGGTQVTIYFGEGSWLTVV.

A few counts support this clone. At one end, the junction sequence differs from germline, possibly due to a read error. V and J are TRBV11-2 and TRBJ2-5, with D tentatively TRBD1 (5 bases). Germline V gene lookup returns CDR1 SGHAT and CDR2 FQNNGV. The CDR3 spans 17 residues. As DNA, the CDR3 is TGTGCCAGCAGCTTAGGTGCAGGCCAGGGTGGGCAAGCGACCCAGTACTTC. This sequence encodes CASSLGAGQGGQATQYF.

V is TRBV28 and J is TRBJ1-4; D is possibly TRBD1 (6 bases). Trimming pared 1 base from V and 3 bases from J, leaving 12 bases between. The CDR3 has 16 residues. The germline V gene encodes CDR1 MDHEN and CDR2 SYDVKM. Written as DNA, the CDR3 is TGTGCCAGCAGTTTATCCTGGGGGCTTGCTAATGAAAAACTGTTTTTT. Protein sequence: CASSLSWGLANEKLFF.

The V gene is TRBV12-3 or TRBV12-4, the J gene TRBJ2-1; D remains ambiguous. This CDR3 comprises 13 residues. With 8 bases removed from V and 6 bases from J, the gap between germline ends came to 14 bases. The CDR3 here is CASVLTNSNEQFF. CDR3 nucleotides: TGTGCCAGCGTCTTGACGAACAGCAATGAGCAGTTCTTC.

J is TRBJ2-3 and V is TRBV6-1, with TRBD2 identical over 8 bases. The V segment lost 1 base and the J segment 3 bases; nucleotides outside the gene matches: 3. Germline CDR1 reads MNHNS; CDR2 reads SASEGT. CDR3 length: 15 residues. The CDR3 coding sequence is TGTGCCAGCAGTGAAGAACGGGGGGGGACAGATACGCAGTATTTT. Translated, it gives CASSEERGGTDTQYF.

The count of this clone is one. The V gene is TRBV29-1, the J gene TRBJ1-2, with D possibly being TRBD1 (5 bases). Germline CDR1 SQVTM, CDR2 ANQGSEA. This CDR3 is 13 amino acids long. V lost 7 bases, J lost 4 bases, and 16 bases lay in between. The CDR3 spells CSARLWTPYGYTF. The CDR3 DNA reads as TGCAGCGCCAGACTTTGGACACCCTATGGCTACACCTTC.

The V and J genes are TRBV2 and TRBJ1-2; TRBD1 is a possible D gene (5 bases). V was trimmed by 8 bases and J by 1 base, leaving 20 bases between them. Germline-derived CDR1 and CDR2 are SNHLY and FYNNEI. The CDR3 sequence is 16 residues long. As DNA, the CDR3 is TGTGCCAGCCCGGTTGTACAGGCGCTCCTTAACTATGGCTACACCTTC. Its translation is CASPVVQALLNYGYTF.

This chain joins TRBV28 and TRBJ1-5; no reliable D call. CDR1 and CDR2 from the germline V gene are MDHEN and SYDVKM. V was cut by 2 bases and J by 1 base, with 9 bases left in between. The CDR3 spans 15 residues. The DNA of the CDR3 is TGTGCCAGCAGTTTACTACAGCCAAGCAATCAGCCCCAGCATTTT. It specifies CASSLLQPSNQPQHF.

The gene calls are TRBV5-1 and TRBJ1-1; 7 bases fit TRBD1. CDR3 length: 16 amino acids. In germline, CDR1 is SGHRS, CDR2 YFSETQ. With 2 bases clipped from V and 1 base from J, the junction kept 8 bases outside the gene matches. CDR3 coding DNA: TGCGCCAGCAGCTTTACAGGGGCCGGATCGAACACTGAAGCTTTCTTT. It encodes CASSFTGAGSNTEAFF. The full variable domain, rest sourced from reference TRBV5-1 and TRBJ1-1, is KAGVTQTPRYLIKTRGQQVTLSCSPISGHRSVSWYQQTPGQGLQFLFEYFSETQRNKGNFPGRFSGRQFSNSRSEMNVSTLELGDSALYLCASSFTGAGSNTEAFFGQGTRLTVV.

CDR3 DNA: TGTGCCAGTAGTATAGCTCCGGGACAGGGGGAGGCTTTCTTT. Amino acid sequence: CASSIAPGQGEAFF. V usage is TRBV19 and J usage is TRBJ1-1, with 11 nucleotides matching TRBD1. Germline CDR1 LNHDA, CDR2 SQIVND (reference sequence). The V segment lost 1 base and the J segment 11 bases; nucleotides outside the gene matches: 6. This CDR3 region has 14 residues.

The rearrangement uses TRBV19 and TRBJ1-1, with 8 nucleotides matching TRBD1. After removal of 3 bases from V and 5 bases from J, the junction contained 11 bases not matched to a gene. Germline CDR1 is LNHDA and CDR2 is SQIVND (reference sequence). The CDR3 consists of 16 residues. CDR3 region: CASSIPRGRGRTEAFF. The CDR3 DNA sequence: TGTGCCAGTAGTATCCCCCGGGGCAGGGGGCGGACTGAAGCTTTCTTT.

This rearrangement joins TRBV7-9 to TRBJ2-7, with 7 nucleotides matching TRBD2. Germline CDR1 SEHNR, CDR2 FQNEAQ (reference sequence). V shed 3 bases, J shed 5 bases, and the junction held 10 bases outside the gene matches. The CDR3 has 15 residues. Written as DNA, the CDR3 is TGTGCCAGCAGCTTCGGTGACGCGGGAGCTGACGAGCAGTACTTC. The encoded protein is CASSFGDAGADEQYF.

The chain combines TRBV11-2 with TRBJ2-2; TRBD2 matches 9 bases. V was clipped by 0 bases and J by 4 bases; unmatched bases: 3. The CDR3 sequence is 16 residues long. Looked up from germline, CDR1 is SGHAT and CDR2 is FQNNGV. The CDR3 coding sequence is TGTGCCAGCAGCTTAGATCTAGCGGGGTCCACCGGGGAGCTGTTTTTT. Its translation: CASSLDLAGSTGELFF.

The chain employs TRBV11-2 and TRBJ2-7; D is ambiguous. Germline CDR1 and CDR2: SGHAT and FQNNGV. The length of the CDR3 is 13 residues. The germline V and J ends were trimmed by 5 bases and 6 bases, with 14 bases remaining between them. CDR3 DNA: TGTGCCAGCAGCCCCATGGTGGCCCCCGAGCAGTACTTC. As protein: CASSPMVAPEQYF.

The chain employs TRBV27 and TRBJ2-5, with 9 positions matching TRBD2. The CDR3 runs 15 residues. The germline gives CDR1 MNHEY, CDR2 SMNVEV (reference sequence). Trimming at V came to 2 bases and at J to 5 bases, leaving 6 bases not matched to a gene. The CDR3 reads CASSLGSGRGETQYF. The CDR3 bases are TGTGCCAGCAGTTTAGGTAGCGGGAGAGGGGAGACCCAGTACTTC.

CDR3 loop: CASSLVPGLYIPAKNIQYF. CDR3 DNA sequence: TGTGCCAGTAGTCTGGTCCCGGGACTATATATTCCAGCCAAAAACATTCAGTACTTC. V usage is TRBV19 and J usage is TRBJ2-4; 7 nucleotides line up with TRBD2. V lost 5 bases to trimming and J lost 0 bases; unmatched junction nucleotides: 16. This CDR3 is 19 amino acids long. Germline V lookup: CDR1 LNHDA, CDR2 SQIVND (reference sequence).

The CDR3 is CASSQITGTAHEQYF. Written as DNA, the CDR3 is TGTGCCAGTAGTCAGATCACCGGGACAGCCCACGAGCAGTACTTC. This chain uses TRBV19 with TRBJ2-7; 7 nucleotides align to TRBD1. CDR1 is LNHDA, CDR2 SQIVND, per germline (reference sequence). V lost 5 bases, J lost 5 bases, and 12 bases stayed unmatched. CDR3 length: 15 amino acids.

CDR3 in DNA: TGTGCCAGCAGATCAACAGGGAAGCATGGCTACACCTTC. Protein sequence: CASRSTGKHGYTF. This chain links TRBV12-3 or TRBV12-4 with TRBJ1-2; the D gene is possibly TRBD1 (6 bases). The CDR3 contains 13 residues. The germline V and J ends were trimmed by 6 bases and 6 bases, with 14 bases remaining between them.

This clone has a single count. The chain employs TRBV5-4 and TRBJ1-1; no definite D call. The CDR3 totals 14 residues. CDR1 is SGHNT, CDR2 YYREEE, per germline (reference sequence). Trimming took 0 bases from V and 0 from J, leaving 6 bases between them. The CDR3 nucleotides read TGTGCCAGCAGCTTGGGTAATATGAACACTGAAGCTTTCTTT. This encodes CASSLGNMNTEAFF.

This chain connects TRBV2 to TRBJ1-6, with D hard to call. The V and J ends lost 8 bases and 2 bases respectively, with 7 bases between them. The length of the CDR3 is 13 residues. From germline, CDR1 is SNHLY and CDR2 FYNNEI. The CDR3 here is CASSGTYNSPLHF. In DNA form, the CDR3 reads TGTGCCAGCTCCGGGACCTATAATTCACCCCTCCACTTT.

The V call is TRBV27, the J call TRBJ2-1; 11 bases fit TRBD2. Germline CDR1 and CDR2: MNHEY and SMNVEV (reference sequence). The CDR3 contains 15 residues. The J segment lost 5 bases and the V segment lost 7 bases, leaving 7 bases of the junction unmatched. This CDR3 reads CASTYGTSGNNEQFF. CDR3 nucleotide sequence: TGTGCCAGCACCTACGGGACTAGCGGAAACAATGAGCAGTTCTTC.